This is a list of T cell receptor beta chains from one sample in a study of quantifying T cell responses using KT2 cells. TCRdb reprocessed the UMI-ligation and nested PCR reads with MiXCR, giving one entry per CDR3 protein. The profile shows fewer than 60,000 distinct CDR3 sequences, approximately 10% of them singletons. The sequenced sample was PBMCs spiked with cells of the T cell clone KT2. The receptor set was obtained from a human donor. The CDR3 runs from the conserved cysteine through the conserved F or W. Fields, in order: CDR3 protein, CDR3 DNA, D gene, J gene, V gene, clone size. D genes are given only for firm matches. The size entry is marked missing in some rows and otherwise reads once, few, many or a size class.

CDR3aa: CASSLVASGFYEQYF
CDR3nt: TGTGCCAGCAGCTTAGTGGCTAGCGGTTTCTACGAGCAGTACTTC
d_gene: TRBD2
j_gene: TRBJ2-7
v_gene: TRBV7-6
abundance: many

CDR3aa: CASSLGTTDTQYF
CDR3nt: TGTGCCAGCAGCCTAGGGACCACAGATACGCAGTATTTT
d_gene: NA
j_gene: TRBJ2-3
v_gene: TRBV7-8
abundance: many

CDR3aa: CASSPGQGSNEQFF
CDR3nt: TGCGCCAGCAGCCCGGGACAGGGTAGCAATGAGCAGTTCTTC
d_gene: TRBD1
j_gene: TRBJ2-1
v_gene: TRBV5-1
abundance: NA

CDR3aa: CASSETGGTGELFF
CDR3nt: TGTGCCAGCAGCGAGACAGGGGGCACCGGGGAGCTGTTTTTT
d_gene: TRBD1
j_gene: TRBJ2-2
v_gene: TRBV9
abundance: NA

CDR3aa: CAISASGYEQYF
CDR3nt: TGTGCCATCAGTGCCTCCGGCTACGAGCAGTACTTC
d_gene: NA
j_gene: TRBJ2-7
v_gene: TRBV10-3
abundance: many

CDR3aa: CASSPMRGQPQHF
CDR3nt: TGTGCCAGCAGCCCTATGCGGGGGCAGCCCCAGCATTTT
d_gene: NA
j_gene: TRBJ1-5
v_gene: TRBV27
abundance: NA

CDR3aa: CASSLLAGGGSEQFF
CDR3nt: TGTGCCAGCAGTCTCCTAGCGGGAGGGGGAAGTGAGCAGTTCTTC
d_gene: TRBD2
j_gene: TRBJ2-1
v_gene: TRBV2
abundance: many

CDR3aa: CASSRYSGSSSYEQYF
CDR3nt: TGTGCCAGCAGCCGATACAGCGGGAGTAGCTCCTACGAGCAGTACTTC
d_gene: TRBD2
j_gene: TRBJ2-7
v_gene: TRBV7-8
abundance: many

CDR3aa: CASSEGRTYEQYF
CDR3nt: TGTGCCAGCAGTGAAGGACGGACCTACGAGCAGTACTTC
d_gene: NA
j_gene: TRBJ2-7
v_gene: TRBV25-1
abundance: NA

CDR3aa: CASSLIGQFYGYTF
CDR3nt: TGTGCCAGCAGTCTCATTGGACAGTTCTATGGCTACACCTTC
d_gene: NA
j_gene: TRBJ1-2
v_gene: TRBV27
abundance: NA

CDR3aa: CASSGDSGSADTQYF
CDR3nt: TGTGCCAGCAGTGGTGATAGCGGGAGTGCAGATACGCAGTATTTT
d_gene: TRBD2
j_gene: TRBJ2-3
v_gene: TRBV6-1
abundance: few

CDR3aa: CSARDRGRTDTQYF
CDR3nt: TGCAGTGCTAGAGACAGGGGCCGCACAGATACGCAGTATTTT
d_gene: NA
j_gene: TRBJ2-3
v_gene: TRBV20-1
abundance: NA

CDR3aa: CASSLYGTTYEAFF
CDR3nt: TGTGCCAGCAGCTTATATGGGACAACATATGAAGCTTTCTTT
d_gene: NA
j_gene: TRBJ1-1
v_gene: TRBV7-9
abundance: NA

CDR3aa: CASSLLADNNEQFF
CDR3nt: TGTGCCAGCAGTTTACTAGCGGATAACAATGAGCAGTTCTTC
d_gene: TRBD2
j_gene: TRBJ2-1
v_gene: TRBV27
abundance: few

CDR3aa: CASSPEGRDSGFEAFF
CDR3nt: TGTGCCAGCAGCCCGGAGGGTAGGGATTCCGGCTTTGAAGCTTTCTTT
d_gene: NA
j_gene: TRBJ1-1
v_gene: TRBV7-8
abundance: NA

CDR3aa: CSAGQGGNYGYTF
CDR3nt: TGCAGCGCCGGACAGGGTGGCAACTATGGCTACACCTTC
d_gene: TRBD1
j_gene: TRBJ1-2
v_gene: TRBV29-1
abundance: NA

CDR3aa: CASSHYSGDYEQYF
CDR3nt: TGTGCCAGCAGCCACTATTCAGGGGACTACGAGCAGTACTTC
d_gene: NA
j_gene: TRBJ2-7
v_gene: TRBV16
abundance: NA

CDR3aa: CASSWNRVSDTEAFF
CDR3nt: TGCGCCAGCAGCTGGAACAGGGTGTCAGACACTGAAGCTTTCTTT
d_gene: NA
j_gene: TRBJ1-1
v_gene: TRBV5-1
abundance: NA

CDR3aa: CASSSMTSGSSYEQYF
CDR3nt: TGTGCCAGCAGCTCCATGACTAGCGGGAGCTCCTACGAGCAGTACTTC
d_gene: TRBD2
j_gene: TRBJ2-7
v_gene: TRBV5-6
abundance: many

CDR3aa: CASSPMTGKRYYGYTF
CDR3nt: TGTGCCAGCAGCCCCATGACAGGGAAACGATACTATGGCTACACCTTC
d_gene: TRBD1
j_gene: TRBJ1-2
v_gene: TRBV11-2
abundance: few

CDR3aa: CASTREGGNQPQHF
CDR3nt: TGTGCCAGCACCAGAGAAGGGGGCAATCAGCCCCAGCATTTT
d_gene: NA
j_gene: TRBJ1-5
v_gene: TRBV6-1
abundance: few

CDR3aa: CASSQPYDRGGNTIYF
CDR3nt: TGTGCCAGCAGCCAACCGTATGACAGGGGAGGCAACACCATATATTTT
d_gene: TRBD1
j_gene: TRBJ1-3
v_gene: TRBV4-2
abundance: few

CDR3aa: CATSRDATGTMGGEQYF
CDR3nt: TGTGCCACCAGCAGAGATGCCACCGGGACGATGGGCGGCGAGCAGTACTTC
d_gene: NA
j_gene: TRBJ2-7
v_gene: TRBV15
abundance: many

CDR3aa: CASSSGLKQGTKETQYF
CDR3nt: TGTGCCAGCAGCTCGGGACTCAAACAGGGGACCAAAGAGACCCAGTACTTC
d_gene: NA
j_gene: TRBJ2-5
v_gene: TRBV5-4
abundance: NA

CDR3aa: CASRPLGEFQQYF
CDR3nt: TGTGCCAGCAGACCGCTGGGGGAGTTTCAGCAGTACTTC
d_gene: NA
j_gene: TRBJ2-7
v_gene: TRBV5-6
abundance: few

CDR3aa: CASSRGLHEQYF
CDR3nt: TGTGCCAGCAGCCGGGGTTTACACGAGCAGTACTTC
d_gene: NA
j_gene: TRBJ2-7
v_gene: TRBV12-3/TRBV12-4
abundance: many

CDR3aa: CASSTNRDTEAFF
CDR3nt: TGCGCCAGCAGCACGAACAGGGACACTGAAGCTTTCTTT
d_gene: NA
j_gene: TRBJ1-1
v_gene: TRBV4-3
abundance: many

CDR3aa: CASSLTQPRIGEKLFF
CDR3nt: TGTGCCAGCAGTTTGACGCAGCCCCGGATCGGTGAAAAACTGTTTTTT
d_gene: NA
j_gene: TRBJ1-4
v_gene: TRBV12-3/TRBV12-4
abundance: few

CDR3aa: CASSPPREVKETQYF
CDR3nt: TGTGCCAGCAGCCCCCCTCGGGAGGTAAAAGAGACCCAGTACTTC
d_gene: TRBD2
j_gene: TRBJ2-5
v_gene: TRBV14
abundance: NA

CDR3aa: CASSEVLYGEAFF
CDR3nt: TGCGCCAGCAGTGAGGTCTTATATGGAGAAGCTTTCTTT
d_gene: NA
j_gene: TRBJ1-1
v_gene: TRBV10-1
abundance: few

CDR3aa: CASRLPGSWTNEKLFF
CDR3nt: TGTGCCAGCAGACTCCCCGGCAGCTGGACTAATGAAAAACTGTTTTTT
d_gene: NA
j_gene: TRBJ1-4
v_gene: TRBV6-2/TRBV6-3
abundance: NA